Below, 21 T cell receptor beta chains from the same sample are listed, as sequenced in a study of cytomegalovirus exposure and HLA in healthy donors. PCR was performed using 60 Vbeta and 13 Jbeta primers. Sequenced by immunoSEQ multiplex PCR; TCRdb stores in-frame clones only, minus some. In the table there are around 81,000 clones, about 60% of which are singletons. Sequenced input: PBMCs. The receptor source for this set is a man aged 25-45 years in good health and CMV-seropositive.

This chain links TRBV2 with TRBJ2-7; TRBD2 agrees at 7 bases. The CDR3 covers 17 residues. V lost 5 bases, J lost 2 bases, and 15 bases stayed unmatched. Germline loops: CDR1 SNHLY, CDR2 FYNNEI. CDR3 sequence: CASSMVNWEGSPYEQYF. CDR3 in DNA: TGTGCCAGCAGTATGGTGAATTGGGAGGGATCTCCCTACGAGCAGTACTTC.

Concerning this clone itself: Other DNA sequences in the sample encode the same CDR3. The CDR3, as DNA: TGTGCCAGCAGCTTAGAACGGACAGGGGGGGACACTGAAGCTTTCTTT. It codes for CASSLERTGGDTEAFF. V and J are TRBV5-4 and TRBJ1-1; 10 bases map to TRBD1. The junction had 7 bases not matched to a gene; V was cut back by 2 bases and J by 3 bases. Germline V gene sequence: CDR1 SGHNT, CDR2 YYREEE (reference sequence). CDR3 length: 16 residues.

V is TRBV6-1 and J is TRBJ2-3; D is possibly TRBD2 (5 bases). Germline V gene sequence: CDR1 MNHNS, CDR2 SASEGT. V was cut by 5 bases and J by 6 bases, with 15 bases left in between. This CDR3 is built from 14 residues. The DNA for the CDR3 is TGTGCCAGCAGTCCAGGCGGGCCGGGGGATACGCAGTATTTT. Protein sequence: CASSPGGPGDTQYF.

The chain joins TRBV7-9 to TRBJ2-3; TRBD1 agrees at 7 bases. The CDR3 is 15 amino acids. V was pared by 3 bases and J by 6 bases, with 9 bases of the junction left unmatched. Germline V gives CDR1 SEHNR, CDR2 FQNEAQ (reference sequence). Here the CDR3 DNA reads TGTGCCAGCAGCTTGACCCTCACAGGGGAGGATACGCAGTATTTT. This gives the protein CASSLTLTGEDTQYF.

There are a few counts of this clone. The chain carries TRBV27 and TRBJ2-1; 9 bases line up with TRBD1. Germline V gives CDR1 MNHEY, CDR2 SMNVEV (reference sequence). J lost 5 bases, V lost 5 bases, and 4 bases had no gene match. The CDR3 loop spans 14 amino acids. The CDR3 DNA is TGTGCCAGCAGTGACAGGGGGTTTAACAATGAGCAGTTCTTC. Amino acid sequence: CASSDRGFNNEQFF.

This clone was recorded a few times. This chain links TRBV11-3 with TRBJ2-2, with TRBD2 matching over 8 bases. Per germline, CDR1 SGHNT and CDR2 YENEEA. The junction had 9 bases not matched to a gene; V was cut back by 0 bases and J by 6 bases. This CDR3 region has 17 residues. This CDR3 reads CASSLEFGREIAGELFF. The CDR3 nucleotides are TGTGCCAGCAGCTTAGAGTTCGGGAGGGAAATCGCCGGGGAGCTGTTTTTT.

The V gene is TRBV6-5, the J gene TRBJ2-3, with D perhaps matching TRBD1 (5 bases). The CDR3 consists of 15 residues. Germline lookup yields CDR1 MNHEY and CDR2 SVGAGI. V lost 2 bases to trimming and J lost 2 bases, with 11 bases between them. Here the CDR3 DNA reads TGTGCCAGCAGTTACGCAGGGCCCCACACAGATACGCAGTATTTT. Protein product: CASSYAGPHTDTQYF.

This rearrangement joins TRBV27 to TRBJ1-6, with a weak D call TRBD1 (5 bases). This CDR3 spans 15 amino acids. Looked up from germline, CDR1 is MNHEY and CDR2 is SMNVEV (reference sequence). V was cut by 2 bases and J by 10 bases, with 15 bases left in between. The CDR3 DNA is TGTGCCAGCAGTTTAGTCCGGGGGGAACGATCACCCCTCCACTTT. It yields the protein CASSLVRGERSPLHF.

This chain connects TRBV9 to TRBJ2-3; 7 positions agree with TRBD2. The CDR3 runs 12 residues. Per the germline V gene, CDR1 is SGDLS and CDR2 is YYNGEE. After removal of 4 bases from V and 7 bases from J, the junction contained 3 bases not matched to a gene. CDR3 loop: CASSPGRHTQYF. The CDR3 nucleotides read TGTGCCAGCAGCCCCGGGAGGCATACGCAGTATTTT.

This rearrangement joins TRBV5-6 to TRBJ2-5; no firm D call. The J call may be mistaken, given a closer DNA end match to TRBJ2-7. CDR3 size: 14 residues. CDR1 SGHDT and CDR2 YYEEEE come from the germline V gene. CDR3 nucleotides: TGTGCCAGCAGCTTGGGGTCGGGTGGGTACGAGCAGTACTTC. This encodes CASSLGSGGYEQYF.

CDR3 sequence (DNA): TGTGCCAGCCAACAGGGTCGCAGCGAGCAGTACTTC. Its protein product is CASQQGRSEQYF. The genes are TRBV28 and TRBJ2-7; tentative D call: TRBD1 (6 bases). The V and J ends lost 8 bases and 6 bases respectively, with 14 bases between them. Germline V CDR1 and CDR2: MDHEN, SYDVKM. The CDR3 totals 12 residues.

This clone was recorded a few times. The chain links TRBV27 to TRBJ2-7; D might be TRBD2 (5 bases). Germline assignment: CDR1 MNHEY and CDR2 SMNVEV (reference sequence). V was pared by 8 bases and J by 2 bases, with 10 bases between. The CDR3 loop spans 12 amino acids. CDR3 nucleotide sequence: TGTGCCAGCTCCCGGGGTCCCTACGAGCAGTACTTC. Encoded protein: CASSRGPYEQYF.

The V and J genes are TRBV5-8 and TRBJ1-2; 7 bases fit TRBD1. CDR1 is SGHTS, CDR2 YDEGEE, per germline. This CDR3 has 13 residues. With 5 bases clipped from V and 6 bases from J, the junction kept 7 bases outside the gene matches. CDR3 in amino acids: CASRKTGIHGYTF. The DNA of the CDR3 is TGTGCCAGCAGAAAGACAGGGATCCATGGCTACACCTTC.

This clone was seen more than once but under ten times. The chain joins TRBV7-2 to TRBJ2-7; the match to TRBD2 covers 12 bases. The CDR3 has 15 amino acids. V lost 6 bases, J lost 4 bases, and 7 bases stayed unmatched. Per germline, CDR1 SGHTA and CDR2 FQGNSA. Written as DNA, the CDR3 is TGTGCCAGCAGATATCGACTAGCGGGGGATTACGAGCAGTACTTC. It codes for CASRYRLAGDYEQYF. The whole variable domain, filled in from reference TRBV7-2 and TRBJ2-7, reads GAGVSQSPSNKVTEKGKDVELRCDPISGHTALYWYRQSLGQGLEFLIYFQGNSAPDKSGLPSDRFSAERTGGSVSTLTIQRTQQEDSAVYLCASRYRLAGDYEQYFGPGTRLTVT.

V is TRBV7-2 and J is TRBJ2-1; 9 positions match TRBD2. After removal of 4 bases from V and 2 bases from J, the junction contained 3 bases not matched to a gene. CDR1 SGHTA and CDR2 FQGNSA come from the germline V gene. The CDR3 runs 15 residues. CDR3 region: CASSSAGGPYNEQFF. The CDR3 DNA sequence: TGTGCCAGCAGCTCAGCGGGAGGTCCCTACAATGAGCAGTTCTTC.

The chain recombines TRBV5-1 with TRBJ1-3; the D gene is possibly TRBD1 (5 bases). Germline-derived CDR1 and CDR2 are SGHRS and YFSETQ. The CDR3 extends over 18 amino acids. The ends were cut back, 0 bases at V and 3 bases at J, with 19 bases in the middle. The CDR3 spells CASSLGPYQDMIGNTIYF. The DNA for the CDR3 is TGCGCCAGCAGCTTGGGGCCTTATCAGGACATGATTGGAAACACCATATATTTT.

The sample holds a few counts of this clone. The chain carries TRBV7-3 and TRBJ2-5; 12 bases are a match to TRBD2. Per the germline V gene, CDR1 is SGHTA and CDR2 is FQGTGA. The CDR3 has 16 residues. V trimming: 3 bases; J trimming: 3 bases; junction bases outside the gene matches: 5. The CDR3: CASSFRTSGTKETQYF. CDR3 DNA sequence: TGTGCCAGCAGCTTTCGGACTAGCGGGACAAAAGAGACCCAGTACTTC.

The chain couples TRBV19 to TRBJ2-7; a possible D gene is TRBD1 (6 bases). Trimming shortened V by 5 bases and J by 2 bases, and 16 bases separated the two germline ends. CDR3 length equals 15 residues. Germline CDR1 and CDR2: LNHDA and SQIVND (reference sequence). The CDR3 nucleotides are TGTGCCAGTAGTGTCAACGGACAGTCGACCTACGAGCAGTACTTC. Protein product: CASSVNGQSTYEQYF. Together with reference TRBV19 and TRBJ2-7, the CDR3 gives the full variable domain: DGGITQSPKYLFRKEGQNVTLSCEQNLNHDAMYWYRQDPGQGLRLIYYSQIVNDFQKGDIAEGYSVSREKKESFPLTVTSAQKNPTAFYLCASSVNGQSTYEQYFGPGTRLTVT.

The gene calls are TRBV11-3 and TRBJ2-6, with D uncertain. From germline, CDR1 is SGHNT and CDR2 YENEEA. The V end lost 1 base, the J end lost 4 bases, and 8 bases lay between the germline ends. This CDR3 is built from 15 residues. CDR3 coding DNA: TGTGCCAGCAGCTTAGGGCATGGCGGGGCCAACGTCCTGACTTTC. Its protein product is CASSLGHGGANVLTF.

This clone occurred once. This chain links TRBV27 with TRBJ1-4; 8 bases agree with TRBD1. The length of the CDR3 is 15 residues. V dropped 5 bases and J dropped 8; count of bases not matched to a gene: 10. Germline CDR1 is MNHEY and CDR2 is SMNVEV (reference sequence). This CDR3 is CASSTDRDRVEKLFF. The CDR3 DNA sequence: TGTGCCAGCAGTACGGACAGGGATCGCGTCGAAAAACTGTTTTTT. Supplemented by reference TRBV27 and TRBJ1-4, the full variable domain reads EAQVTQNPRYLITVTGKKLTVTCSQNMNHEYMSWYRQDPGLGLRQIYYSMNVEVTDKGDVPEGYKVSRKEKRNFPLILESPSPNQTSLYFCASSTDRDRVEKLFFGSGTQLSVL.

This clone was seen only once. J is TRBJ1-2 and V is TRBV19; 7 bases line up with TRBD1. This CDR3 spans 15 amino acids. V shed 7 bases and J 4 bases; nucleotides not matched to a gene: 12. From germline, CDR1 is LNHDA and CDR2 SQIVND (reference sequence). DNA for the CDR3: TGTGCCAGTACCCTCACAGGGGCCCCATCCTATGGCTACACCTTC. This translates into CASTLTGAPSYGYTF.